One and the same sample provided the 17 T cell receptor beta chains below, sequenced in a study of metastatic and nonmetastatic thyroid tumors. TCRdb reprocessed the PCR reads using MiXCR. The sample has more than 40,000 clones, more than 20% seen once. All patients reached thyroid surgery having received no treatment beforehand. Material: tumor tissue. The receptor source for this set is a female donor with papillary thyroid cancer or a benign thyroid nodule (not recorded which). Some clones in this sample may be carry-over from other donors' samples.

The table lists this clone with a few counts. CDR3: CASSYWPPGGQETQYF. The CDR3 DNA follows: TGTGCCAGCAGTTACTGGCCGCCTGGGGGACAAGAGACCCAGTACTTC. The chain recombines TRBV6-2 or TRBV6-3 with TRBJ2-5; D may be TRBD1 or TRBD2 (5 bases each). The CDR3 extends over 16 amino acids. Germline V lookup: CDR1 MNHEY, CDR2 SVGEGT. V lost 1 base and J lost 2, with 14 bases in between.

Details on this clone: Being one base from a much bigger clone, this may be a read error. The sample carries other DNA sequences with the same CDR3. This rearrangement joins TRBV7-6 to TRBJ2-2, with D hard to call. Germline loops: CDR1 SGHVS, CDR2 FNYEAQ. There are 17 residues in the CDR3. V was cut by 6 bases and J by 2 bases, with 19 bases left in between. Here the CDR3 reads CASSSIADLKNTGELFF. CDR3 in DNA: TGTGCCAGCAGTTCGATCGCGGACCTTAAAAACACCGGGGAGCTGTTTTTT. The full variable domain, its missing parts supplied by reference TRBV7-6 and TRBJ2-2, is GAGVSQSPRYKVTKRGQDVALRCDPISGHVSLYWYRQALGQGPEFLTYFNYEAQQDKSGLPNDRFSAERPEGSISTLTIQRTEQRDSAMYRCASSSIADLKNTGELFFGEGSRLTVL.

This clone was seen a handful of times. The chain combines TRBV6-2 or TRBV6-3 with TRBJ1-5, with D possibly matching TRBD1 (5 bases). The V end lost 6 bases, the J end lost 1 base, and 10 bases lay between the germline ends. Germline lookup yields CDR1 MNHEY and CDR2 SVGEGT. This CDR3 is 14 amino acids long. Written as DNA, the CDR3 is TGTGCCAGCAGCCACAGACAGAGCAATCAGCCCCAGCATTTT. As protein: CASSHRQSNQPQHF.

V is TRBV20-1 and J is TRBJ2-1, with D tentatively TRBD1 (6 bases). This CDR3 has 14 amino acids. The V gene lost 4 bases and the J gene lost 7 bases, with 17 bases spanning the gap. CDR1 DFQATT and CDR2 SNEGSKA come from the germline V gene (reference sequence). The CDR3 loop is CSATRGSNGNEQFF. The DNA of the CDR3 is TGCAGTGCTACGAGGGGGTCTAATGGGAATGAGCAGTTCTTC.

Ten or more counts support this clone. It may be a read error: a sequence one base away is much more abundant. The same CDR3 arises from other DNA sequences in this sample as well. The V gene is TRBV27, the J gene TRBJ2-7, with TRBD1 as a possible D gene (5 bases). Germline assignment: CDR1 MNHEY and CDR2 SMNVEV (reference sequence). The CDR3 runs to 13 residues. CDR3: CASSLSDNYEQYF. The CDR3 nucleotides are TGTGCCAGCAGCTTATCGGACAACTACGAGCAGTACTTC.

Details on this clone: Other DNA variants within this sample encode the same CDR3. The V and J genes are TRBV28 and TRBJ2-7; 10 positions agree with TRBD1. V dropped 6 bases and J dropped 4; count of bases not matched to a gene: 6. CDR3 length: 14 amino acids. Germline V gene sequence: CDR1 MDHEN, CDR2 SYDVKM. The CDR3 bases are TGTGCCAGCAGGGACCCGGGACAGGGGTACGAGCAGTACTTC. It is translated as CASRDPGQGYEQYF.

This clone was seen ten or more times. The J gene is TRBJ1-4, the V gene TRBV5-1; tentatively, D is TRBD1 (5 bases). Trimming took off 4 bases at V and 5 bases at J, with 15 bases between the two ends. Germline loops: CDR1 SGHRS, CDR2 YFSETQ. The CDR3 consists of 15 residues. As DNA, the CDR3 is TGCGCCAGCAGCATGCCGGGACGGAGGAATGAAAAACTGTTTTTT. Translating it yields CASSMPGRRNEKLFF. Based on the CDR3 plus reference TRBV5-1 and TRBJ1-4, the full variable domain is KAGVTQTPRYLIKTRGQQVTLSCSPISGHRSVSWYQQTPGQGLQFLFEYFSETQRNKGNFPGRFSGRQFSNSRSEMNVSTLELGDSALYLCASSMPGRRNEKLFFGSGTQLSVL.

The rearrangement joins TRBV6-1 to TRBJ2-1; 7 bases align to TRBD2. V trimming: 6 bases; J trimming: 6 bases; junction bases outside the gene matches: 8. In germline, CDR1 is MNHNS, CDR2 SASEGT. CDR3 length equals 14 residues. CDR3 protein: CASRSGKVGNEQFF. The DNA for the CDR3 is TGTGCCAGCAGGAGCGGGAAGGTGGGCAATGAGCAGTTCTTC.

J is TRBJ2-3 and V is TRBV11-2; TRBD2 matches at 10 bases. Trimming took 5 bases from V and 3 from J; bases not matched to a gene: 8. The CDR3 loop spans 16 amino acids. CDR1 and CDR2 from the germline V gene are SGHAT and FQNNGV. The CDR3 nucleotides are TGTGCCAGCAGCAGTTCTAGCGGGAGTCTTACAGATACGCAGTATTTT. Its translation is CASSSSSGSLTDTQYF. The whole variable domain, filled in from reference TRBV11-2 and TRBJ2-3, reads EAGVAQSPRYKIIEKRQSVAFWCNPISGHATLYWYQQILGQGPKLLIQFQNNGVVDDSQLPKDRFSAERLKGVDSTLKIQPAKLEDSAVYLCASSSSSGSLTDTQYFGPGTRLTVL.

This clone was counted a few times. The CDR3 protein is CSVEGQPGSEQFF. The CDR3 DNA is TGCAGCGTTGAAGGTCAGCCCGGCTCGGAGCAGTTCTTC. This chain joins TRBV29-1 and TRBJ2-1; no firm D call. CDR3 size: 13 residues. V was shortened by 1 base and J by 10 bases, with 14 bases between the two germline ends. CDR1 is SQVTM and CDR2 is ANQGSEA in the germline V gene.

V is TRBV5-1 and J is TRBJ2-1, with a possible D match to TRBD1 (5 bases). V was trimmed by 4 bases and J by 0 bases, leaving 11 bases between them. Germline-derived CDR1 and CDR2 are SGHRS and YFSETQ. The CDR3 has 15 residues. The CDR3 loop is CASSPDSYSYNEQFF. In nucleotides, the CDR3 is TGCGCCAGCAGCCCTGACAGTTACTCCTACAATGAGCAGTTCTTC.

This clone came up many times. V and J are TRBV7-3 and TRBJ2-1, with a weak D call TRBD2 (5 bases). The CDR3 is 15 residues long. V was pared by 2 bases and J by 6 bases, with 14 bases between. CDR1 SGHTA and CDR2 FQGTGA come from the germline V gene. The CDR3 region has the DNA TGTGCCAGCAGCTTAGAGGGCGGGTGGGGCAATGAGCAGTTCTTC. This translates into CASSLEGGWGNEQFF.

This clone was counted many times. This chain links TRBV6-1 with TRBJ2-7; 9 bases line up with TRBD1. V was clipped by 6 bases and J by 5 bases; unmatched bases: 14. This CDR3 is 16 amino acids long. Germline CDR1 reads MNHNS; CDR2 reads SASEGT. DNA for the CDR3: TGTGCCAGCAGCTACAAATCGGGACAGGGAAATCACGAGCAGTACTTC. Its translation: CASSYKSGQGNHEQYF.

This clone appeared many times. The chain recombines TRBV7-6 with TRBJ2-7, with D tentatively TRBD2 (5 bases). V shed 2 bases and J shed 4 bases, with 9 bases lying between them. In germline, CDR1 is SGHVS, CDR2 FNYEAQ. CDR3 length: 13 residues. CDR3 DNA sequence: TGTGCCAGCAGCTTAACCCGGGAATACGAGCAGTACTTC. It translates to CASSLTREYEQYF.

The sample holds a few counts of this clone. The rearrangement links TRBV20-1 to TRBJ1-1, with D possibly matching TRBD1 (5 bases). The ends were cut back, 6 bases at V and 0 bases at J, with 20 bases in the middle. The CDR3 totals 16 residues. CDR1 is DFQATT, CDR2 SNEGSKA, per germline (reference sequence). As DNA, the CDR3 is TGCAGTGCCCCGCTTCGCCAGGGCCCTCTGAACACTGAAGCTTTCTTT. This codes for CSAPLRQGPLNTEAFF.

This clone was seen ten or more times. The gene calls are TRBV20-1 and TRBJ1-2, with a tentative D call TRBD1 (6 bases). This CDR3 spans 15 amino acids. Germline loops: CDR1 DFQATT, CDR2 SNEGSKA (reference sequence). Between the trimmed V and J ends, which lost 1 base and 7 bases, there was a span of 19 bases. The CDR3 DNA follows: TGCAGTGCTAGAGGAATTGAAGAGGGGGTCGGTGGCTACACCTTC. Translated, it gives CSARGIEEGVGGYTF.

The chain carries TRBV5-1 and TRBJ1-6; D gene unclear. The CDR3 has 13 amino acids. Trimming took 1 base from V and 9 from J, leaving 8 bases between them. CDR1 is SGHRS and CDR2 is YFSETQ in the germline V gene. DNA of the CDR3: TGCGCCAGCAGCTTGCTTGGGCCTTCACCCCTCCACTTT. Translated: CASSLLGPSPLHF.